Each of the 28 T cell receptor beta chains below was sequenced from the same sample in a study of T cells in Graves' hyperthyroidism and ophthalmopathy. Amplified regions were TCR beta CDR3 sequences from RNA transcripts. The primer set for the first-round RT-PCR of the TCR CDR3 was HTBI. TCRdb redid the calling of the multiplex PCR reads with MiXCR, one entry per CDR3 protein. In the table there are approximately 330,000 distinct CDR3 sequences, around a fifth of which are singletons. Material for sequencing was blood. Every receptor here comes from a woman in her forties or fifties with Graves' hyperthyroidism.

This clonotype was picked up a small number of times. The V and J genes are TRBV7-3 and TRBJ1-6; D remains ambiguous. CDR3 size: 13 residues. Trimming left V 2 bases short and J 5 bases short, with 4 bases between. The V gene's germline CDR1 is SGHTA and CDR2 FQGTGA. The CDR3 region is CASSLVDNSPLHF. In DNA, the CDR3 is TGTGCCAGCAGCTTAGTCGATAATTCACCCCTCCACTTT.

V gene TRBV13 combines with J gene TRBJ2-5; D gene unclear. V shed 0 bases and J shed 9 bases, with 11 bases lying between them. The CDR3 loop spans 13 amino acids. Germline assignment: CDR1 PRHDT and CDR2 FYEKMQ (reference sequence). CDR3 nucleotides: TGTGCCAGCAGCTTAGGAGGCAGGCTCTCCCAGTACTTC. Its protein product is CASSLGGRLSQYF.

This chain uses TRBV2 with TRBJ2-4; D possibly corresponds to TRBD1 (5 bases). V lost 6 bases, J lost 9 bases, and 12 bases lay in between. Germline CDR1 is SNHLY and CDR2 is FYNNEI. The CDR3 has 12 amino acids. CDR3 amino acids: CASRPDSPIQYF. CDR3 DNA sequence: TGTGCCAGCAGACCCGACAGTCCCATTCAGTACTTC.

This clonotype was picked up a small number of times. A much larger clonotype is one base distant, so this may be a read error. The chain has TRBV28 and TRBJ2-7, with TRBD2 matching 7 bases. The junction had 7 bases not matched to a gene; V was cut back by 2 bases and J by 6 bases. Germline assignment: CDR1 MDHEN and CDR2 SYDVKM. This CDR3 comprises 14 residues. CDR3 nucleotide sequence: TGTGCCAGCAGTTTAGCGGGAGCGAGGAGCGAGCAGTACTTC. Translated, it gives CASSLAGARSEQYF. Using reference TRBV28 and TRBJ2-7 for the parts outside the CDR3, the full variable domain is DVKVTQSSRYLVKRTGEKVFLECVQDMDHENMFWYRQDPGLGLRLIYFSYDVKMKEKGDIPEGYSVSREKKERFSLILESASTNQTSMYLCASSLAGARSEQYFGPGTRLTVT.

The chain's CDR3 is CSARPGEGWNSPLHF. The DNA of the CDR3 is TGCAGTGCTAGGCCAGGGGAAGGCTGGAATTCACCCCTCCACTTT. This chain connects TRBV20-1 to TRBJ1-6; D is possibly TRBD1 (6 bases). Germline-derived CDR1 and CDR2 are DFQATT and SNEGSKA (reference sequence). The CDR3 extends over 15 amino acids. Trimming took off 3 bases at V and 7 bases at J, with 16 bases between the two ends.

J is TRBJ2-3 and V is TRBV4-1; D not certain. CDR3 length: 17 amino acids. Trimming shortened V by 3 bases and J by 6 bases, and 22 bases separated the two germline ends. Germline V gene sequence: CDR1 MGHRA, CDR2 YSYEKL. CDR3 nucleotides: TGCGCCAGCAGCCACCGATTCGGGCTGTCCCAAGATGATACGCAGTATTTT. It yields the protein CASSHRFGLSQDDTQYF.

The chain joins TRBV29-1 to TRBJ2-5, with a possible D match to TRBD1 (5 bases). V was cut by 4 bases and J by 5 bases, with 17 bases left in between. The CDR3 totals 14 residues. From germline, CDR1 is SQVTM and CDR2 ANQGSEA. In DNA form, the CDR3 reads TGCAGCGTTGGAGTTCAGGGCCCCGGGGAGACCCAGTACTTC. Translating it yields CSVGVQGPGETQYF.

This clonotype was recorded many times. CDR3 loop: CSVGGGTLADTQYF. CDR3 DNA sequence: TGCAGTGTAGGAGGGGGGACCCTCGCAGATACGCAGTATTTT. The J gene is TRBJ2-3, the V gene TRBV20-1; D tentatively fits TRBD1 or TRBD2 (6 bases each). CDR3 length: 14 amino acids. The germline gives CDR1 DFQATT, CDR2 SNEGSKA (reference sequence). With 7 bases removed from V and 4 bases from J, the gap between germline ends came to 18 bases.

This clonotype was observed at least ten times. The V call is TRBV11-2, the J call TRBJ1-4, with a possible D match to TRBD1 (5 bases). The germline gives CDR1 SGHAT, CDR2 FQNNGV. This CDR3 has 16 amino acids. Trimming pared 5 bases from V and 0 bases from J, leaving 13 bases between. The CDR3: CASSPTGGATNEKLFF. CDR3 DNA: TGTGCCAGCAGCCCCACGGGGGGAGCAACTAATGAAAAACTGTTTTTT.

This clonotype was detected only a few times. The DNA of the CDR3 is TGTGCCAGCAGTATTAAGGGTGAGCAGTACTTC. It yields the protein CASSIKGEQYF. V and J are TRBV12-3 or TRBV12-4 and TRBJ2-7, with D unclear. The germline V and J ends were trimmed by 5 bases and 7 bases, with 9 bases remaining between them. The length of the CDR3 is 11 residues.

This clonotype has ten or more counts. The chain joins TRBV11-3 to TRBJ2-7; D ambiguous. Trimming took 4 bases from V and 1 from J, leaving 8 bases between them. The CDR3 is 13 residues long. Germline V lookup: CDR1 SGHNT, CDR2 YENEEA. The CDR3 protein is CASSSGPSYEQYF. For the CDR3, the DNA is TGTGCCAGCAGCTCGGGCCCTTCCTACGAGCAGTACTTC.

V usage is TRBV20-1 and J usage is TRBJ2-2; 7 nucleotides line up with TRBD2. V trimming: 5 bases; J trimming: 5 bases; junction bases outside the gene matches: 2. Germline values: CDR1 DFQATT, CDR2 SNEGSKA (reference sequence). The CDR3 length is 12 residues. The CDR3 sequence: CSAGGGTGELFF. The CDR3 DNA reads TGCAGTGCTGGCGGGGGTACCGGGGAGCTGTTTTTT.

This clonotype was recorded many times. The CDR3 spells CASSLATAARTDTQYF. CDR3 sequence (DNA): TGTGCCAGCAGTTTAGCGACGGCGGCCCGCACAGATACGCAGTATTTT. The V gene is TRBV12-3 or TRBV12-4, the J gene TRBJ2-3; D is ambiguous. The length of the CDR3 is 16 residues. V was shortened by 0 bases and J by 1 base, with 11 bases between the two germline ends.

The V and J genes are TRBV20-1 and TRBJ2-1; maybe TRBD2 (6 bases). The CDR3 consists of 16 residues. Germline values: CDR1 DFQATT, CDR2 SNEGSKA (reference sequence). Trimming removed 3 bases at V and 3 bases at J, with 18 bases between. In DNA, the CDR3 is TGCAGTGCTAGGGCCCGAGAAGCGGGCATCTACAATGAGCAGTTCTTC. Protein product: CSARAREAGIYNEQFF.

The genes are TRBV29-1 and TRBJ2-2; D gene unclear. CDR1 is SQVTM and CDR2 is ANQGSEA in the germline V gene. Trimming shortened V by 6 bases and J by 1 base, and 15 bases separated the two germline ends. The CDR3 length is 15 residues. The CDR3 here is CSVLTARVNTGELFF. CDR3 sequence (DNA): TGCAGCGTACTCACCGCAAGGGTGAACACCGGGGAGCTGTTTTTT.

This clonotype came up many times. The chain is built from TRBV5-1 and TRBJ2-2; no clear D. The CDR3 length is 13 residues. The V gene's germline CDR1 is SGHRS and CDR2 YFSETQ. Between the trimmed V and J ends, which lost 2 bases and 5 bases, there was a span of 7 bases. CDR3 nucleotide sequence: TGCGCCAGCAGCTTTTTAGAAACCGGGGAGCTGTTTTTT. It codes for CASSFLETGELFF.

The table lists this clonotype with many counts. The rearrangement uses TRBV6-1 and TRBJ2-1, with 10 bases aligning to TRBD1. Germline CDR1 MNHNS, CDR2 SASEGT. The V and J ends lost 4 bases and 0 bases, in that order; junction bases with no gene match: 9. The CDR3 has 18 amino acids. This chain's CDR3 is CASSVARDRGSSYNEQFF. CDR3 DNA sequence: TGTGCCAGCAGTGTTGCCCGGGACAGGGGAAGCTCCTACAATGAGCAGTTCTTC.

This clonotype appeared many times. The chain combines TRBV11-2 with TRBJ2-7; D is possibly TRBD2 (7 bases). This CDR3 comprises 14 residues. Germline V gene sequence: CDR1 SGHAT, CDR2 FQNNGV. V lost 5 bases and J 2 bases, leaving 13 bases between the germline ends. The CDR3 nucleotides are TGTGCCAGCAGCCCTGGGGGGGCCACCTACGAGCAGTACTTC. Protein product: CASSPGGATYEQYF.

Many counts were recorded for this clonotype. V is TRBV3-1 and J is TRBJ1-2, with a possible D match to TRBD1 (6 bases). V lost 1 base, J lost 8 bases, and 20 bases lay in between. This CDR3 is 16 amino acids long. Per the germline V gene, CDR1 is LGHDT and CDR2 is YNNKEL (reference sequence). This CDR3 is CASSQGGGASPIGYTF. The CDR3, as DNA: TGTGCCAGCAGCCAAGGCGGGGGCGCTTCCCCTATAGGCTACACCTTC.

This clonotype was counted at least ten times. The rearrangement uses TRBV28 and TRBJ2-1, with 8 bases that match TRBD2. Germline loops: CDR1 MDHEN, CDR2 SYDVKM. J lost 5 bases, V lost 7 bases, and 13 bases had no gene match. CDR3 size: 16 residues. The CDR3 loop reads CASTPRGAGVNNEQFF. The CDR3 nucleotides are TGTGCCAGCACCCCTAGGGGAGCGGGGGTTAACAATGAGCAGTTCTTC.

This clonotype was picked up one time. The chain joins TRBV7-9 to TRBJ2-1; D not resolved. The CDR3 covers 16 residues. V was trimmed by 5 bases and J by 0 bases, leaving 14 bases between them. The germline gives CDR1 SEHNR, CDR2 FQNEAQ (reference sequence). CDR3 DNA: TGTGCCAGCAGCCCCTGGTGGTGGGGCTCCTACAATGAGCAGTTCTTC. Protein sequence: CASSPWWWGSYNEQFF.

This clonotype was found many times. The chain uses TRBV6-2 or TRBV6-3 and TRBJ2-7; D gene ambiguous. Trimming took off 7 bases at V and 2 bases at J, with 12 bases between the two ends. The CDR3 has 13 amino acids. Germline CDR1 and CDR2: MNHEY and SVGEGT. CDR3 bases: TGTGCCAGCACCACGGGTAAAACCTACGAGCAGTACTTC. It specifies CASTTGKTYEQYF.

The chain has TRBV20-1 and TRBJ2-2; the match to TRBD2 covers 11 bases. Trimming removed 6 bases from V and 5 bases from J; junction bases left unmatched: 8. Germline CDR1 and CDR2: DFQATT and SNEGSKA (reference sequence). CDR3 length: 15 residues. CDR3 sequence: CSAGITSGRTGELFF. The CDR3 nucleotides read TGCAGTGCCGGAATCACTAGCGGGAGAACCGGGGAGCTGTTTTTT.

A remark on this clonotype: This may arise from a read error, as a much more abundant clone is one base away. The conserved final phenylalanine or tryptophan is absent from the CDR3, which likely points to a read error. The CDR3 reads CASREIAGGPNEQFL. CDR3 nucleotide sequence: TGTGCCAGCAGAGAGATAGCGGGAGGGCCCAATGAGCAGTTCCTC. The V gene is TRBV28, the J gene TRBJ2-1, with TRBD2 identical over 11 bases. There are 15 residues in the CDR3. V shed 6 bases and J 6 bases; nucleotides not matched to a gene: 7. CDR1 and CDR2 from the germline V gene are MDHEN and SYDVKM.

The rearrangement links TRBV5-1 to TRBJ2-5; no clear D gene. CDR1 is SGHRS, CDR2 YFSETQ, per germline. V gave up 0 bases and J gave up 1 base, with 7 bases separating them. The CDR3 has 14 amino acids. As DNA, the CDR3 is TGCGCCAGCAGCTTGGGGGCAACCCAAGAGACCCAGTACTTC. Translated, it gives CASSLGATQETQYF. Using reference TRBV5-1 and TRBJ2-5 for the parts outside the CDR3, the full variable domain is KAGVTQTPRYLIKTRGQQVTLSCSPISGHRSVSWYQQTPGQGLQFLFEYFSETQRNKGNFPGRFSGRQFSNSRSEMNVSTLELGDSALYLCASSLGATQETQYFGPGTRLLVL.

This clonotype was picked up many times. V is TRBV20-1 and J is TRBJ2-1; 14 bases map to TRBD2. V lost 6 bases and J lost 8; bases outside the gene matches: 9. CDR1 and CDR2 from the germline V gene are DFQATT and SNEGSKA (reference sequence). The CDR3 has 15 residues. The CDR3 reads CSANSGTSGGYEQFF. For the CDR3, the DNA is TGCAGTGCAAACTCCGGGACTAGCGGGGGATATGAGCAGTTCTTC.

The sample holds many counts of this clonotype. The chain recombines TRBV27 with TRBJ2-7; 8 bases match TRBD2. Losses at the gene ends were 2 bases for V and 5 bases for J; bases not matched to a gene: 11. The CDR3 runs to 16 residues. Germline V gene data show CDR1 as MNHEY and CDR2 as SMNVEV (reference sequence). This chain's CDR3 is CASSLPSAAGVHEQYF. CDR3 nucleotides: TGTGCCAGCAGTTTACCGAGCGCAGCGGGAGTCCACGAGCAGTACTTC.

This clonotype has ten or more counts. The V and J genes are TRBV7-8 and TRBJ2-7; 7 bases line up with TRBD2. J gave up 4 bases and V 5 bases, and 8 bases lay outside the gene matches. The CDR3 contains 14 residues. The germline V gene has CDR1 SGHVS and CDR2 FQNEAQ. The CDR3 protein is CASSPGRLRYEQYF. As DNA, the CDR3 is TGTGCCAGCAGCCCCGGGAGGCTGCGGTACGAGCAGTACTTC.